There are a few counts of the clone carrying this T cell receptor beta chain. A deep-level run was used for the assay. Per the original data handling: Filtering was not the same, since immunoSEQ gave junction-only sequences without quality scores. Profiling relied on immunoSEQ multiplex PCR, and the TCRdb table lists in-frame clones only, not all of them. V and J calls and clone size are those listed in that table; D and trimming were worked out from the DNA. Seen here are roughly 2.4 million clones, 95% observed once, and the top ten hold 0.1% to 0.15%. The entry originates in a study of shared clonotypes between healthy human individuals. Turning to the study itself: Donors, aged 18 to 49, were a couple of women and three men.

The investigators split CD4+ cells into a CD45RA+ naive subset and a CD45RA-negative memory subset. Germline lookup yields CDR1 MNHNS and CDR2 SASEGT. Trimming took off 4 bases at V and 3 bases at J, with 10 bases between the two ends. This CDR3 is built from 13 residues. The J gene is TRBJ2-7, the V gene TRBV6-1; no clear D gene. The TCR comes from a young man in good health. The specimen sequenced was naive CD4+ T cells sorted from blood. Subset reported: CD45RA+ positively selected. The CDR3 protein is CASSASPGYEQYF. CDR3 sequence (DNA): TGTGCCAGCAGTGCGTCCCCAGGCTACGAGCAGTACTTC.